This T cell receptor (beta chain) emerged from a study of T cell changes during pregnancy in multiple sclerosis. Assay used: immunoSEQ multiplex PCR; TCRdb lists only in-frame clones, some missing. Here the sample spans under 85,000 clones, 91% being singletons. With 0 bases clipped from V and 7 bases from J, the junction kept 5 bases outside the gene matches. Germline V CDR1 and CDR2: SGDLS, YYNGEE. CDR3 length: 15 amino acids. The chain couples TRBV9 to TRBJ2-1; the match to TRBD2 covers 9 bases. This TCR was recovered from a female donor in good health, enrolled as a control in a pregnancy study. Sample: CD4+ T cells from peripheral blood mononuclear cells, taken in the third trimester of pregnancy. CDR3 region: CASSVEPSGVNEQFF. CDR3 in DNA: TGTGCCAGCAGCGTAGAGCCTAGCGGGGTAAATGAGCAGTTCTTC.